This entry is about one TCR beta chain. The target of this receptor is not known. Within one base of it there is no much larger clone, and no base qualities were kept. The sample is drawn from a study of blood T cell repertoires in COVID-19 (dated by TCRdb to between 2020 and 2021). Study-level background: Samples from collaborators originated in the United States, Italy and Spain and spanned both the acute and convalescent phases of COVID-19. The material from the prospective study consisted of cDNA or gDNA derived from T cells, B-cell-depleted T cells, or PBMCs. Subjects who had been exposed to COVID-19, were actively infected with it, or had recovered from it provided the deeply sampled blood TCRbeta repertoires that made up the dataset. The repertoires were released in a freely available public database meant as a resource for research on the immune response to SARS-CoV-2. Samples were obtained from the ongoing ImmuneRACE study (first 160 participants) and from 1,254 subjects provided by 6 global collaborators. Sample metadata almost always included a de-identified subject ID, COVID-19 status, age in years and sex. Where available, HLA class I and class II types were taken from metadata supplied by the sample provider and were not determined by assay-based typing.

Taken from cysteine to phenylalanine, the CDR3 has 16 residues. The read is trimmed to its CDR3 DNA, 48 bases read in frame from base 1. V and J are truncated by 0 bases and 0 bases respectively, leaving an intervening sequence of 11 bases. Taken from the germline V gene, the CDR1 and CDR2 loops are SGHAT and FQNNGV. TCRbeta CDR3 regions were amplified from genomic DNA using the immunoSEQ Assay, a bias-controlled multiplex PCR. The authors' pipeline ran thus. The number of nucleated cells in each sample was estimated from the amplification of reference gene primers within the assay. To quantify the absolute abundance of each unique TCRbeta CDR3 rearrangement, sequence reads were collapsed and filtered. Productive Simpson clonality was computed per sample as the square root of Simpson's diversity index over productive rearrangements. TCRdb holds this immuneACCESS table with in-frame rearrangements only. Some clones are missing; in checked studies, unresolved V genes explain under half, and the rest has no known cause. The V and J calls and clone size were taken over from that table, and D and trimming were inferred from the DNA. The table for this sample lists around 120,000 clones; around two thirds of them were counted only once. 2% to 2.5% of the sample lies in the top ten.

Each collaborating institution followed its own protocols to collect whole blood in K2EDTA tubes. For TCRbeta analysis, collaborators shipped samples in one of three forms: frozen whole blood, isolated PBMCs, or DNA extracted from either of those sample types. What the research found in general, with its limitations: Clinical and demographic metadata were provided uncurated, with the amount varying by source and participant.

The source is a woman in her seventies with acute or convalescent COVID-19. The chain uses TRBV11-2 and TRBJ1-2; TRBD1 might be the D gene, on 5 matching bases. Sequencing input: peripheral blood. The DNA reads TGTGCCAGCAGCTTAGATGGGGCCAGGCCTAACTATGGCTACACCTTC. Translated, it reads CASSLDGARPNYGYTF.